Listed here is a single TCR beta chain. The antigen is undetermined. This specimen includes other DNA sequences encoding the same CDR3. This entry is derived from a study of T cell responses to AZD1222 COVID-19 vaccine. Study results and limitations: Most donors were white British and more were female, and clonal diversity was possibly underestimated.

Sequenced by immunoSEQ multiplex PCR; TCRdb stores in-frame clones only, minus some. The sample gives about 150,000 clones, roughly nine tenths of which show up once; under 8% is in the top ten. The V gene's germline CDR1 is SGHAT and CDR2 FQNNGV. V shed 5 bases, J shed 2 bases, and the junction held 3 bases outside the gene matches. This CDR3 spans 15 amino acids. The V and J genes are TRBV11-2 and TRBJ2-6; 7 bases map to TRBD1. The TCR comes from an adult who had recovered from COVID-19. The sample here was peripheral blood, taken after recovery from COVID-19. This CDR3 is CASSLDRAGANVLTF. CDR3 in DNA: TGTGCCAGCAGCCTCGACAGGGCTGGGGCCAACGTCCTGACTTTC.